A selection of T cell receptor beta chains follows, all from one sample in a study of T cell responses to AZD1222 COVID-19 vaccine. Generated by immunoSEQ multiplex PCR, the TCRdb table keeps only in-frame clones and is missing some. The table records around 170,000 clones, roughly 90% of them present only once. The material was peripheral blood, obtained on day 0 of AZD1222 vaccination. Receptors were obtained from an adult in good health. Each CDR3 is given with its conserved first and last residue. D genes are given only for firm matches.

TGTGCCTGGAGTGTCATGGTTGGGCAGACCCAGTACTTC	CAWSVMVGQTQYF	TRBV30	-	TRBJ2-5
TGTGCCAGCAGTGCACCCTCCGAGCAGGTTGAAGCTTTCTTT	CASSAPSEQVEAFF	TRBV28	-	TRBJ1-1
TGTGCCAGCCGAGGAACAGTTTCCTACGAGCAGTACTTC	CASRGTVSYEQYF	TRBV6-5	-	TRBJ2-7
TGTGCCAGCAGCTTAGTCAACAGGGCTGGAGATACGCAGTATTTT	CASSLVNRAGDTQYF	TRBV11-3	-	TRBJ2-3
TGTGCCAGCAGCACCCGGAGGGCCGGAAACACCGGGGAGCTGTTTTTT	CASSTRRAGNTGELFF	TRBV7-9	-	TRBJ2-2
TGTGCCAGCAGCAGACAACAGGGGAGGAACACTGAAGCTTTCTTT	CASSRQQGRNTEAFF	TRBV7-2	TRBD1	TRBJ1-1
TGTGCCAGCAGCCAGACCTTCCTGACCCGCGGGGAGCAGTTCTTC	CASSQTFLTRGEQFF	TRBV3-1/TRBV3-2	-	TRBJ2-1
TGTGCCAGCAGCTTGTGGGCCGGGACAGGGAATTCACCCCTCCACTTT	CASSLWAGTGNSPLHF	TRBV5-8	TRBD1	TRBJ1-6
TGTGCCAGCAGTTTTACGTCAGGGGACACTGAAGCTTTCTTT	CASSFTSGDTEAFF	TRBV27	-	TRBJ1-1
TGTGCCAGCAGTTTATCGATCCTAGCCAGTGAGCAGTTCTTC	CASSLSILASEQFF	TRBV27	-	TRBJ2-1